These T cell receptor beta chains were read from a single sample in a study of spatial heterogeneity in lung cancer. TCRdb re-called the 5' RACE reads with MiXCR, one entry per CDR3 protein. The sample has 7,000 to 10,000 distinct CDR3 sequences, roughly a tenth seen once. The specimen comprised lung tumor tissue, sampled at surgery. Source of these receptors: a male donor with early-stage non-small cell lung cancer. The conserved cysteine and the conserved F or W are not part of the CDR3 here. D genes are given only for firm matches.

v_call: TRBV15; j_call: TRBJ2-5; d_call: -; cdr3_aa: ATSRDLLQETQY
v_call: TRBV7-2; j_call: TRBJ2-1; d_call: -; cdr3_aa: ASSSRGRGSSYNEQF
v_call: TRBV6-2/TRBV6-3; j_call: TRBJ2-6; d_call: TRBD1; cdr3_aa: ASAWKGAQGANVLT
v_call: TRBV7-9; j_call: TRBJ2-7; d_call: TRBD2; cdr3_aa: ASSLAGGPYEQY
v_call: TRBV3-1; j_call: TRBJ2-2; d_call: TRBD2; cdr3_aa: ASSQAAGGPTGELF
v_call: TRBV20-1; j_call: TRBJ2-7; d_call: -; cdr3_aa: SARRGSYEQY
v_call: TRBV2; j_call: TRBJ2-6; d_call: -; cdr3_aa: ASSSVSSGANVLT
v_call: TRBV29-1; j_call: TRBJ1-2; d_call: -; cdr3_aa: SVAVRPFYGYT
v_call: TRBV5-1; j_call: TRBJ2-7; d_call: TRBD2; cdr3_aa: ASSLTSGRPASYEQY
v_call: TRBV9; j_call: TRBJ2-3; d_call: -; cdr3_aa: ASSVEGLSDTQY
v_call: TRBV7-9; j_call: TRBJ2-7; d_call: TRBD1; cdr3_aa: ASSFADRGEQY
v_call: TRBV15; j_call: TRBJ1-4; d_call: -; cdr3_aa: ATSRGQGLDNEKLF
v_call: TRBV12-3/TRBV12-4; j_call: TRBJ2-7; d_call: TRBD2; cdr3_aa: ASSLAGAGEQY
v_call: TRBV28; j_call: TRBJ1-6; d_call: -; cdr3_aa: ASSYQGLRNSPLH
v_call: TRBV5-1; j_call: TRBJ2-6; d_call: -; cdr3_aa: ASSSTGGANVLT
v_call: TRBV14; j_call: TRBJ2-3; d_call: -; cdr3_aa: ASSQRGVGTDTQY
v_call: TRBV9; j_call: TRBJ2-1; d_call: -; cdr3_aa: ASSPAGPSAFVEQF
v_call: TRBV5-1; j_call: TRBJ2-5; d_call: -; cdr3_aa: ASSLSLAETQY
v_call: TRBV29-1; j_call: TRBJ2-5; d_call: -; cdr3_aa: SVEKLGETQY
v_call: TRBV15; j_call: TRBJ1-1; d_call: -; cdr3_aa: ATSRDLGKVGTEAF
v_call: TRBV29-1; j_call: TRBJ2-3; d_call: TRBD1; cdr3_aa: SVPETGRGDTQY
v_call: TRBV6-1; j_call: TRBJ2-7; d_call: -; cdr3_aa: ASSATYEQY
v_call: TRBV3-1; j_call: TRBJ2-3; d_call: -; cdr3_aa: ASSHNLATSTDTQY
v_call: TRBV7-6; j_call: TRBJ1-4; d_call: -; cdr3_aa: ASSLESRTGNEKLF
v_call: TRBV7-8; j_call: TRBJ2-5; d_call: TRBD2; cdr3_aa: ASSPWTSGGQETQY
v_call: TRBV10-3; j_call: TRBJ2-4; d_call: TRBD1; cdr3_aa: AISTSGTGENIQY
v_call: TRBV7-3; j_call: TRBJ2-5; d_call: -; cdr3_aa: ASSSGGGSGQETQY
v_call: TRBV7-9; j_call: TRBJ1-2; d_call: TRBD1; cdr3_aa: ASSSQRTGNYGYT
v_call: TRBV4-2; j_call: TRBJ1-6; d_call: -; cdr3_aa: ASSQGTLYNSPLH
v_call: TRBV7-8; j_call: TRBJ2-1; d_call: -; cdr3_aa: ASSLLASSYNEQF
v_call: TRBV6-1; j_call: TRBJ2-4; d_call: -; cdr3_aa: ASRAESIQY
v_call: TRBV6-1; j_call: TRBJ1-1; d_call: -; cdr3_aa: ASSEALGTEAF
v_call: TRBV9; j_call: TRBJ2-7; d_call: -; cdr3_aa: ASSLSGADEQY
v_call: TRBV5-4; j_call: TRBJ2-1; d_call: -; cdr3_aa: ASSSYNEQF
v_call: TRBV11-2; j_call: TRBJ2-5; d_call: -; cdr3_aa: ASSLGDRDQETQY
v_call: TRBV12-3/TRBV12-4; j_call: TRBJ2-3; d_call: TRBD2; cdr3_aa: ASSSPTSGGTDTQY
v_call: TRBV27; j_call: TRBJ1-2; d_call: -; cdr3_aa: ASSLRPTEYYGYT
v_call: TRBV7-9; j_call: TRBJ2-1; d_call: TRBD1; cdr3_aa: ASKERDRVYNEQF
v_call: TRBV29-1; j_call: TRBJ2-1; d_call: -; cdr3_aa: SAVLPYNEQF
v_call: TRBV12-3/TRBV12-4; j_call: TRBJ1-5; d_call: TRBD1; cdr3_aa: ASSLRQGAGGYSNQPQH